This T cell receptor (beta chain) was captured in a study of blood T cells in healthy people across ages. The study recruited healthy Caucasian donors from Russia who were aged about 6 to 90. Study outcomes and limitations: CMV status of donors was not determined, possibly confounding expanded clonotype changes.

As concerns this clonotype: Its antigen remains unknown.

With a J-beta primer mix and a sample-barcoded 5' primer, a second PCR ran roughly 6 to 11 cycles. No fewer than 2.5 million CDR3-containing paired-end reads came from each sample. TCRdb redid the calling of the 5' RACE reads with MiXCR, one entry per CDR3 protein. This sample has 700,000 to 850,000 distinct CDR3 sequences; 36% occur once, and the top ten carry about an eighth. The CDR3 totals 13 residues. CDR1 and CDR2 (germline): SNHLY, FYNNEI. Trimming stripped 6 bases from V and 2 bases from J, with 10 bases between. The J gene is TRBJ2-5, the V gene TRBV2, with D uncertain. This clonotype was obtained from a man aged 18 to 29 in good health. The source material was blood. CDR3 region: CASRWFQQETQYF. CDR3 nucleotide sequence: TGTGCCAGCAGGTGGTTTCAACAAGAGACCCAGTACTTC.